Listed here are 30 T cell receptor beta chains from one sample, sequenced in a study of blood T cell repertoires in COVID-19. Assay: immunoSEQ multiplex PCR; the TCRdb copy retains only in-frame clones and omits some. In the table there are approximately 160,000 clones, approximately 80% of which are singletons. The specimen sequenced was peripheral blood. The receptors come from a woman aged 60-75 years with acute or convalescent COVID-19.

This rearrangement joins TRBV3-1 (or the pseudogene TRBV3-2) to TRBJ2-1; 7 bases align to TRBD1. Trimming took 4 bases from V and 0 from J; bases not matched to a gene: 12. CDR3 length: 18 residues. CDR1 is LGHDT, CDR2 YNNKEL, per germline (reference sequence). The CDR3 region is CASSRSPGTDISYNEQFF. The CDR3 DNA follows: TGTGCCAGCAGCCGAAGCCCCGGGACAGACATCTCCTACAATGAGCAGTTCTTC.

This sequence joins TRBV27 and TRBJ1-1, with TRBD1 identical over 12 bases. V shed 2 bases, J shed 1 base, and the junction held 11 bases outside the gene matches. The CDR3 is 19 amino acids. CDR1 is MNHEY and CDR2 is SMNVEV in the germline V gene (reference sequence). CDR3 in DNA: TGTGCCAGCAGTTTACGGGACAGGGGGCGAGTAGGCCCGAACACTGAAGCTTTCTTT. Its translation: CASSLRDRGRVGPNTEAFF.

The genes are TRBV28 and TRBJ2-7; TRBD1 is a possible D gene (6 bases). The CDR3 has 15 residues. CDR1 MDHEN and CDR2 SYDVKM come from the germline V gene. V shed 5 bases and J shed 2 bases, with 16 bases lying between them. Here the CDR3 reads CASSPTGHGPYEQYF. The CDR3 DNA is TGTGCCAGCAGTCCTACGGGACACGGGCCCTACGAGCAGTACTTC. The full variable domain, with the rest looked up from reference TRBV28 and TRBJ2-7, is DVKVTQSSRYLVKRTGEKVFLECVQDMDHENMFWYRQDPGLGLRLIYFSYDVKMKEKGDIPEGYSVSREKKERFSLILESASTNQTSMYLCASSPTGHGPYEQYFGPGTRLTVT.

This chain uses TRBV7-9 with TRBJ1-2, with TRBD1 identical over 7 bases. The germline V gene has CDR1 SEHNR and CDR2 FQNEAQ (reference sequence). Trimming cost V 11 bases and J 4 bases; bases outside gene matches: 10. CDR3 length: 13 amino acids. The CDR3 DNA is TGTGCCGGGTCCGACAGGGCTCCCTATGGCTACACCTTC. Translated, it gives CAGSDRAPYGYTF.

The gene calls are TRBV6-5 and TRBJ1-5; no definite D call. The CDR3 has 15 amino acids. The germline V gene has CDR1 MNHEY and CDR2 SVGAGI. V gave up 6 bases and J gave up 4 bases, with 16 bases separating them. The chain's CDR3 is CASSPVVGENQPQHF. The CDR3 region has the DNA TGTGCCAGCAGCCCCGTGGTGGGAGAAAATCAGCCCCAGCATTTT.

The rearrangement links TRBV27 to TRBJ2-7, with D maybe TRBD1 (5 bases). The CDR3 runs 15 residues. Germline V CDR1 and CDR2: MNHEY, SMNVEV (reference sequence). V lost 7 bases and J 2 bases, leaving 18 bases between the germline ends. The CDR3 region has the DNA TGTGCCAGCACCTCAAGGTGGGCAGGGACCTACGAGCAGTACTTC. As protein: CASTSRWAGTYEQYF.

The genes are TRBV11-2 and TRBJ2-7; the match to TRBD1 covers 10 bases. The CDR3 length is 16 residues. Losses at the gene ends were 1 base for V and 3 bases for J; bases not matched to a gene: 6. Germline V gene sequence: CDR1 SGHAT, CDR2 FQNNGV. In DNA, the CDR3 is TGTGCCAGCAGCTTAGTGGGCCGGGACAGGGGCTACGAGCAGTACTTC. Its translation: CASSLVGRDRGYEQYF.

DNA of the CDR3: TGTGCCAGCAGCATCGGGACAGGCGATGGCTACACCTTC. This codes for CASSIGTGDGYTF. The chain couples TRBV5-4 to TRBJ1-2; 8 bases align to TRBD1. The V segment lost 4 bases and the J segment 6 bases; nucleotides outside the gene matches: 5. The CDR3 is 13 residues long. In germline, CDR1 is SGHNT, CDR2 YYREEE (reference sequence).

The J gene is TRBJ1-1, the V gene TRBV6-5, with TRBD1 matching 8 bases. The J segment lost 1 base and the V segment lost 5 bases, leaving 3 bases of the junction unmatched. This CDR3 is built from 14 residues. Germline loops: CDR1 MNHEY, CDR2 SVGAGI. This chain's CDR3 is CASSRQGTNTEAFF. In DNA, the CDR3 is TGTGCCAGCAGTCGACAGGGGACGAACACTGAAGCTTTCTTT.

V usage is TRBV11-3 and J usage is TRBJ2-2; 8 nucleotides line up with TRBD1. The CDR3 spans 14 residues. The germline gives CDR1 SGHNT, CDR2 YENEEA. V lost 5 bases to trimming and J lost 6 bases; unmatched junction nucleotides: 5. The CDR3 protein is CASSPRGPPGELFF. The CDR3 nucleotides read TGTGCCAGCAGCCCCAGGGGGCCCCCCGGGGAGCTGTTTTTT.

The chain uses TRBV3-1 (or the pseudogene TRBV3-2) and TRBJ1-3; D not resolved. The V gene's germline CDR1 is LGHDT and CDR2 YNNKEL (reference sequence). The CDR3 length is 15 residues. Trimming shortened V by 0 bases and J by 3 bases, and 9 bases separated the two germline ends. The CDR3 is CASSQERTFGNTIYF. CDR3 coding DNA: TGTGCCAGCAGCCAAGAGAGAACTTTTGGAAACACCATATATTTT.

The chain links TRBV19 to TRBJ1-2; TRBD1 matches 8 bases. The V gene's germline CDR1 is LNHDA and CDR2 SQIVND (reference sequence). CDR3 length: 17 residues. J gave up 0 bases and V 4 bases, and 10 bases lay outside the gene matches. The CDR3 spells CASSTDRGAPANYGYTF. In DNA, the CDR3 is TGTGCCAGTAGTACTGACAGGGGAGCTCCAGCTAACTATGGCTACACCTTC.

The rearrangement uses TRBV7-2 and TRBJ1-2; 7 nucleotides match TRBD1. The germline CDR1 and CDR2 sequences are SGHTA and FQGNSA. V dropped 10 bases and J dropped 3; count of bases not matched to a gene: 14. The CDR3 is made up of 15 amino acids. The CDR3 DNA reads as TGTGCCATCGCGGCGGACAGGATCGCCTACTATGGCTACACCTTC. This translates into CAIAADRIAYYGYTF.

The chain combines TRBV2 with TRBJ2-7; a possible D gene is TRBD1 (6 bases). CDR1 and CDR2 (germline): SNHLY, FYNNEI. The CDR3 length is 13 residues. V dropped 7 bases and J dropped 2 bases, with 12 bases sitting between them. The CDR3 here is CASIEDRPYEQYF. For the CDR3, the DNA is TGTGCCAGCATCGAGGACAGACCCTACGAGCAGTACTTC.

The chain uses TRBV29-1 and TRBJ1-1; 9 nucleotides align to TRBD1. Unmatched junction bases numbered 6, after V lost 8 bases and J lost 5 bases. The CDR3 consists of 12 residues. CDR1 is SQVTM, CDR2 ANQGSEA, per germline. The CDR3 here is CSPQGARTEAFF. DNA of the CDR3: TGCAGCCCACAGGGGGCACGAACTGAAGCTTTCTTT.

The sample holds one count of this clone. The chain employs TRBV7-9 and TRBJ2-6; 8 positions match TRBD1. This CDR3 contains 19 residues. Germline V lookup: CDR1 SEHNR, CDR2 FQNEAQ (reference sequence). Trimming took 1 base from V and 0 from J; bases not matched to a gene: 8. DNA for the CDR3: TGTGCCAGCAGCTTAGGGGTGAAGACAGGGGCCTCTGGGGCCAACGTCCTGACTTTC. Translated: CASSLGVKTGASGANVLTF.

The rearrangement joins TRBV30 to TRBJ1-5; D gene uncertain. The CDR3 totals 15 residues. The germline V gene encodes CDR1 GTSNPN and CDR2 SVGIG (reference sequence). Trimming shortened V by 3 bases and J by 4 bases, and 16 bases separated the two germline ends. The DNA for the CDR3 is TGTGCCTGGAGCCCCCCTGACGGGTGGAATCAGCCCCAGCATTTT. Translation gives CAWSPPDGWNQPQHF. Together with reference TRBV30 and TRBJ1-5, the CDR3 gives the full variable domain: SQTIHQWPATLVQPVGSPLSLECTVEGTSNPNLYWYRQAAGRGLQLLFYSVGIGQISSEVPQNLSASRPQDRQFILSSKKLLLSDSGFYLCAWSPPDGWNQPQHFGDGTRLSIL.

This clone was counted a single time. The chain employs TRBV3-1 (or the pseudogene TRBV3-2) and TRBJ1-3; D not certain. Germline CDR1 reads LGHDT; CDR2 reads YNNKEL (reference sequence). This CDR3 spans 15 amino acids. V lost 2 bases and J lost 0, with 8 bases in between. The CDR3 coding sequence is TGTGCCAGCAGCCAACGGGAATACTCTGGAAACACCATATATTTT. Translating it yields CASSQREYSGNTIYF.

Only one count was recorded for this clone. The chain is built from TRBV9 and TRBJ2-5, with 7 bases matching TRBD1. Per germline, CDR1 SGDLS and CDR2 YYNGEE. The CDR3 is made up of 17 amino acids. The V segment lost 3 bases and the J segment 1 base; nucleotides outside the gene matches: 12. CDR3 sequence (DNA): TGTGCCAGCAGCGCGGGGACACGACAGGGCCCCCAAGAGACCCAGTACTTC. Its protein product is CASSAGTRQGPQETQYF.

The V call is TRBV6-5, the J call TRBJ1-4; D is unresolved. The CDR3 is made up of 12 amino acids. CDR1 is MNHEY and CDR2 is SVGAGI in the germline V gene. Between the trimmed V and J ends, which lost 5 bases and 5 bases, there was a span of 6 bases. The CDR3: CASSQRNEKLFF. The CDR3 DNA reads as TGTGCCAGCAGTCAACGGAATGAAAAACTGTTTTTT.

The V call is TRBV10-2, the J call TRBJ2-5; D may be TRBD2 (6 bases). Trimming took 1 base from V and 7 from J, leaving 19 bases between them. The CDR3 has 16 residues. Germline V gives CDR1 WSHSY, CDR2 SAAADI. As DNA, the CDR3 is TGCGCCAGCAGTGAGTTCGCCGGGAGCTCTGGAGGGACCCAGTACTTC. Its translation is CASSEFAGSSGGTQYF.

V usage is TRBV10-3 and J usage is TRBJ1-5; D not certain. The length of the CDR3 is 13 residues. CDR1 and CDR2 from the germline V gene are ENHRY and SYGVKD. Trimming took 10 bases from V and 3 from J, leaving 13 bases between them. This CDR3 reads CATHVDPNQPQHF. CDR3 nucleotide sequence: TGTGCCACCCACGTAGATCCCAATCAGCCCCAGCATTTT.

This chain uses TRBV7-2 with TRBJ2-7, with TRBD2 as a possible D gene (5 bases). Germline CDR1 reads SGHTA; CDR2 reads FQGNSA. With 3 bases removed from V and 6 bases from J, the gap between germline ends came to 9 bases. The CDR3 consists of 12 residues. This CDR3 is CASSFGTSEQYF. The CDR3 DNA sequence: TGTGCCAGCAGCTTTGGAACTAGCGAGCAGTACTTC.

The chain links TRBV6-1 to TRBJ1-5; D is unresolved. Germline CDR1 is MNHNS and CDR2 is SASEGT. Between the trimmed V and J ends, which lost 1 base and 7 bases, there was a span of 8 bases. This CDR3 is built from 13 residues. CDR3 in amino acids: CASSEGPGQPQHF. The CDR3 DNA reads TGTGCCAGCAGTGAAGGTCCGGGGCAGCCCCAGCATTTT.

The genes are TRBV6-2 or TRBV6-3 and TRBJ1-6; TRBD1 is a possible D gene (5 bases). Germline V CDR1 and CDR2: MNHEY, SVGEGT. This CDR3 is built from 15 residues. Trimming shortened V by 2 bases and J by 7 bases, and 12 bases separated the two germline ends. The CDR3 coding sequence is TGTGCCAGCAGTTACGACAGTTTTCTAAATTCACCCCTCCACTTT. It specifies CASSYDSFLNSPLHF.

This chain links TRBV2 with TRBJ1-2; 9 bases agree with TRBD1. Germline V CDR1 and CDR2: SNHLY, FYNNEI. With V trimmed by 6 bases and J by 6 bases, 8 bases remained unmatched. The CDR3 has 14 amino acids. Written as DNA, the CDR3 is TGTGCCAGCAGGTCGGGACAGGGTAGGGATGGCTACACCTTC. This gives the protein CASRSGQGRDGYTF. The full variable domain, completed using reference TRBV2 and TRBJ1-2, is EPEVTQTPSHQVTQMGQEVILRCVPISNHLYFYWYRQILGQKVEFLVSFYNNEISEKSEIFDDQFSVERPDGSNFTLKIRSTKLEDSAMYFCASRSGQGRDGYTFGSGTRLTVV.

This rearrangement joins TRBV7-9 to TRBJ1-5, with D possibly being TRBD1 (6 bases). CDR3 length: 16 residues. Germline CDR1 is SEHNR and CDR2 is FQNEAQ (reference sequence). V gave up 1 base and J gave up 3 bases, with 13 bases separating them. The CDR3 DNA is TGTGCCAGCAGCTTAGAGGGGGGGCAGAACAATCAGCCCCAGCATTTT. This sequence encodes CASSLEGGQNNQPQHF.

DNA for the CDR3: TGTGCCAGTCAACGAGGGACAGGGGCTTTGGGGCAAGAGACCCAGTACTTC. It is translated as CASQRGTGALGQETQYF. The chain has TRBV19 and TRBJ2-5; 10 bases match TRBD1. J was trimmed by 2 bases and V by 8 bases; bases with no gene match: 14. In germline, CDR1 is LNHDA, CDR2 SQIVND (reference sequence). This CDR3 has 17 amino acids.

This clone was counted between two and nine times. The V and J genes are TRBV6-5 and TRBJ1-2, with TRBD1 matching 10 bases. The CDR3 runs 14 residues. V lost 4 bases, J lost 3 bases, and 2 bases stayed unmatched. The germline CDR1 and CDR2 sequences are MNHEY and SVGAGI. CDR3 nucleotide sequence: TGTGCCAGCAGTTCGGGACAGGGGTACTATGGCTACACCTTC. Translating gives CASSSGQGYYGYTF.

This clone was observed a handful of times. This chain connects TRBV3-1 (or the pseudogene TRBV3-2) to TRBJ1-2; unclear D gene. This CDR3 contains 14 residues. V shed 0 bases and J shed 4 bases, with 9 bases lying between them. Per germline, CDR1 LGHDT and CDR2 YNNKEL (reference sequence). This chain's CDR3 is CASSQESGPYGYTF. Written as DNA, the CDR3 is TGTGCCAGCAGCCAAGAAAGCGGTCCCTATGGCTACACCTTC.